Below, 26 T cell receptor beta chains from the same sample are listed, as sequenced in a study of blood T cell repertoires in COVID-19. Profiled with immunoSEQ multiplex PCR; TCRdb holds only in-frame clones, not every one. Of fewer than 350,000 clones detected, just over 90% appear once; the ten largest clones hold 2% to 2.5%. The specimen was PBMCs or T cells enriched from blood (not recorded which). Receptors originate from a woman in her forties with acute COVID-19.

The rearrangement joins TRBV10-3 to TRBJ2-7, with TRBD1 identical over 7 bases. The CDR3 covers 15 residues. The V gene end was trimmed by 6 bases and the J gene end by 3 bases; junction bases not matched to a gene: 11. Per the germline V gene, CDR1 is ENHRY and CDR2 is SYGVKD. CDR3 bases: TGTGCCATCAGAGAAGCTAAAACAGGGGTCTACGAGCAGTACTTC. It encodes CAIREAKTGVYEQYF.

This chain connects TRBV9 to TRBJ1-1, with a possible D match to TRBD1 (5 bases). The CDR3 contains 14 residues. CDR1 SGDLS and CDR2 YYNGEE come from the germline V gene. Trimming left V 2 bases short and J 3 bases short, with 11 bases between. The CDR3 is CASSVGRADTEAFF. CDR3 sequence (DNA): TGTGCCAGCAGCGTGGGCAGGGCGGACACTGAAGCTTTCTTT.

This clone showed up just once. The CDR3 spells CASSFHATGLNTEAFF. The CDR3 nucleotides read TGTGCCAGCAGCTTTCACGCGACAGGGTTGAACACTGAAGCTTTCTTT. This chain connects TRBV3-1 (or the pseudogene TRBV3-2) to TRBJ1-1; 7 nucleotides match TRBD1. The J segment lost 0 bases and the V segment lost 5 bases, leaving 9 bases of the junction unmatched. CDR3 length: 16 amino acids. CDR1 LGHDT and CDR2 YNNKEL come from the germline V gene (reference sequence).

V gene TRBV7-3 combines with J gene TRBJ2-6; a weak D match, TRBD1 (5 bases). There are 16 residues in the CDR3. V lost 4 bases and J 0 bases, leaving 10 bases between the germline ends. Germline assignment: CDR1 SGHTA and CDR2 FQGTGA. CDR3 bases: TGTGCCAGCAGCTCGAGACAGTTCTCTGGGGCCAACGTCCTGACTTTC. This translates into CASSSRQFSGANVLTF. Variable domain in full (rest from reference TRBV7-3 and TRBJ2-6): GAGVSQTPSNKVTEKGKYVELRCDPISGHTALYWYRQSLGQGPEFLIYFQGTGAADDSGLPNDRFFAVRPEGSVSTLKIQRTERGDSAVYLCASSSRQFSGANVLTFGAGSRLTVL.

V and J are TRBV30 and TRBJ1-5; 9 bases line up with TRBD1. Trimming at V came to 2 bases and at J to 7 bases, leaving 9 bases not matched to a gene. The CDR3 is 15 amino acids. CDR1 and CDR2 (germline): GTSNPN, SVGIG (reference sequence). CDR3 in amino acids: CAWSRTGGAGQPQHF. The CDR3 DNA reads TGTGCCTGGAGTCGCACAGGGGGCGCGGGGCAGCCCCAGCATTTT. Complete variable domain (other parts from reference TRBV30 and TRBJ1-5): SQTIHQWPATLVQPVGSPLSLECTVEGTSNPNLYWYRQAAGRGLQLLFYSVGIGQISSEVPQNLSASRPQDRQFILSSKKLLLSDSGFYLCAWSRTGGAGQPQHFGDGTRLSIL.

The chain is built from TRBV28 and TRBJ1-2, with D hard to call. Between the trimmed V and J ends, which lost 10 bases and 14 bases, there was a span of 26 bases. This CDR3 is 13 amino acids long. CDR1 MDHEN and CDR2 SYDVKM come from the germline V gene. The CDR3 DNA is TGTGCCACCGGGGAGGGAGTCGACGTGATGAGGACCTTC. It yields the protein CATGEGVDVMRTF.

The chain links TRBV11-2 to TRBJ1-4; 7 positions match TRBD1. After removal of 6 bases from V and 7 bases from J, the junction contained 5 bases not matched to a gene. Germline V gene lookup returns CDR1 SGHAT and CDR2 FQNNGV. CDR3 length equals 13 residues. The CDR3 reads CASSPTGAEKLFF. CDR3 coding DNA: TGTGCCAGCAGTCCCACAGGGGCTGAAAAACTGTTTTTT.

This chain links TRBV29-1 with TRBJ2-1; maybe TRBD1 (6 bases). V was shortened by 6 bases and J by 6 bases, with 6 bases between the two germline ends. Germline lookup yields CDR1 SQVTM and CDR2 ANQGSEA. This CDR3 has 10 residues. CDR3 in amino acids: CSVDSNEQFF. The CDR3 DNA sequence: TGCAGCGTGGACAGCAATGAGCAGTTCTTC.

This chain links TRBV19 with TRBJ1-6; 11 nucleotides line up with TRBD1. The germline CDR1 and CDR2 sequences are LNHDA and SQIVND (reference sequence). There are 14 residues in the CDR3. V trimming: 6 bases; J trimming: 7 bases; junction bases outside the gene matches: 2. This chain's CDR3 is CASRWDRGNSPLHF. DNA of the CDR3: TGTGCCAGTAGATGGGACAGGGGGAATTCACCCCTCCACTTT.

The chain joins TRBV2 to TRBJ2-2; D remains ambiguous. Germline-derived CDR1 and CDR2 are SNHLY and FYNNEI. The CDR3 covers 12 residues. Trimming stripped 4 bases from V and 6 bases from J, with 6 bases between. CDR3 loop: CASSVRAGELFF. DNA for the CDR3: TGTGCCAGCAGTGTTCGGGCCGGGGAGCTGTTTTTT.

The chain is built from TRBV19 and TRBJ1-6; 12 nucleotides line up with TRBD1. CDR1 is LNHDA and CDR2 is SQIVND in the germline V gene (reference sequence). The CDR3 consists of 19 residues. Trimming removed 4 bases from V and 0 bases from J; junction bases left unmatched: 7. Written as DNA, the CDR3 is TGTGCCAGTAGTACAACCGGGACAGGGGGCTACTCCTATAATTCACCCCTCCACTTT. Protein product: CASSTTGTGGYSYNSPLHF. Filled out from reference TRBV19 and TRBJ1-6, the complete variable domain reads DGGITQSPKYLFRKEGQNVTLSCEQNLNHDAMYWYRQDPGQGLRLIYYSQIVNDFQKGDIAEGYSVSREKKESFPLTVTSAQKNPTAFYLCASSTTGTGGYSYNSPLHFGNGTRLTVT.

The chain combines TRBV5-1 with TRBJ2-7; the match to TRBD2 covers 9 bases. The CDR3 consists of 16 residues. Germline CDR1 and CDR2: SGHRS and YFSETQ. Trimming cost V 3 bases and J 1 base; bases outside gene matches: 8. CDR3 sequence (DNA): TGCGCCAGCAGCTCAGGACTGACTAGCGGTTCCTACGAGCAGTACTTC. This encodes CASSSGLTSGSYEQYF.

The CDR3 region is CASSSTGTGLGRRNSPLHF. CDR3 nucleotides: TGTGCCAGCAGCTCTACCGGGACAGGGCTGGGCAGGCGAAATTCACCCCTCCACTTT. The V call is TRBV7-2, the J call TRBJ1-6; 9 bases align to TRBD1. The CDR3 is 19 amino acids. V lost 4 bases, J lost 7 bases, and 17 bases stayed unmatched. CDR1 SGHTA and CDR2 FQGNSA come from the germline V gene.

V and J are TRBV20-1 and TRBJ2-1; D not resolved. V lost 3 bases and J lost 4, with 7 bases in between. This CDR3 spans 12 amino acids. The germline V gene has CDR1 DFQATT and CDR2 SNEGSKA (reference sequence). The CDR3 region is CSASGPYNEQFF. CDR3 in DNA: TGCAGTGCTAGTGGTCCATACAATGAGCAGTTCTTC.

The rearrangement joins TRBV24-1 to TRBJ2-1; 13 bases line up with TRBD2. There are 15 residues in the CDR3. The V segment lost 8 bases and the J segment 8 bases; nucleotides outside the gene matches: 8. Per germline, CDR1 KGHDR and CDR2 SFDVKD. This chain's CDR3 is CATTTSGRANYEQFF. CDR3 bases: TGTGCCACCACCACTAGCGGGAGGGCCAACTATGAGCAGTTCTTC.

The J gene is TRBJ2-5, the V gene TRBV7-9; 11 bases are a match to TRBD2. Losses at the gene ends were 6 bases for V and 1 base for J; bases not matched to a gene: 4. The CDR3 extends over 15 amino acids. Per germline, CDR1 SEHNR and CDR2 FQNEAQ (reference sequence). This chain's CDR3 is CASRYSGGAQETQYF. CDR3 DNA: TGTGCCAGCAGATATAGCGGGGGGGCCCAAGAGACCCAGTACTTC. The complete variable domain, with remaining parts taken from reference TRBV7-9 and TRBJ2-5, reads DTGVSQNPRHKITKRGQNVTFRCDPISEHNRLYWYRQTLGQGPEFLTYFQNEAQLEKSRLLSDRFSAERPKGSFSTLEIQRTEQGDSAMYLCASRYSGGAQETQYFGPGTRLLVL.

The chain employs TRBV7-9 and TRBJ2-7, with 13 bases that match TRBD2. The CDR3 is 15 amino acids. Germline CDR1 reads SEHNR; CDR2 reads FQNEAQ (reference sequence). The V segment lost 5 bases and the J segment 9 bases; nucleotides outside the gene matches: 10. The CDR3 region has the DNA TGTGCCAGCAGCGCACCGGGACTAGCGGGGCCGGGGCAGTACTTC. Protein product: CASSAPGLAGPGQYF.

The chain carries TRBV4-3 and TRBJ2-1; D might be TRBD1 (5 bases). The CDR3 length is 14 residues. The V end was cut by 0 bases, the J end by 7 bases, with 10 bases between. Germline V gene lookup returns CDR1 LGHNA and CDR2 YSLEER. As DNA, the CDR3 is TGCGCCAGCAGCCAAGATATGCAGGGAAATGAGCAGTTCTTC. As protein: CASSQDMQGNEQFF.

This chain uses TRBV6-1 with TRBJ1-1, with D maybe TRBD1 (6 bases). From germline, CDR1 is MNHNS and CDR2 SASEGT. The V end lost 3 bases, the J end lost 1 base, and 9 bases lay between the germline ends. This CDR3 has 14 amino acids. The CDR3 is CASSDTQGNTEAFF. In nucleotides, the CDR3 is TGTGCCAGCAGTGACACACAGGGGAACACTGAAGCTTTCTTT.

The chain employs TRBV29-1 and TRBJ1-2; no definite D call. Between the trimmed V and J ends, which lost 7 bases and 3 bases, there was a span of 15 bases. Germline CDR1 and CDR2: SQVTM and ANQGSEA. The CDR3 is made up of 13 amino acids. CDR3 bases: TGCAGCGCCATGGACGGGAGGGACTATGGCTACACCTTC. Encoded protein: CSAMDGRDYGYTF.

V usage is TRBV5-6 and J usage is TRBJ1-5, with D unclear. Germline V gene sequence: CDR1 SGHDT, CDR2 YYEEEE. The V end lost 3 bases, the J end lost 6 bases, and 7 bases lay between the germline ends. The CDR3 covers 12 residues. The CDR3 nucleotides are TGTGCCAGCAGCTGGAGAGGTCAGCCCCAGCATTTT. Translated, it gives CASSWRGQPQHF.

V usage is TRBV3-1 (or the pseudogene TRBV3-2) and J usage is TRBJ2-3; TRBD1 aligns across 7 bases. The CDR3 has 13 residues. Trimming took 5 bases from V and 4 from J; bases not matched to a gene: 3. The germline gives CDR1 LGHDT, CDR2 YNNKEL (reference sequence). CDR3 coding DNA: TGTGCCAGCAGCTACACAGGGGCAGATACGCAGTATTTT. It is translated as CASSYTGADTQYF.

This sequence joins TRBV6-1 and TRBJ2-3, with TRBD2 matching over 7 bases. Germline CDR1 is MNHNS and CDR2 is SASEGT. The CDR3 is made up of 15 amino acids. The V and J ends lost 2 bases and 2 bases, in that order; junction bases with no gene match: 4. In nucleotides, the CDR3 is TGTGCCAGCAGTGAAATCGGGGGGTACACAGATACGCAGTATTTT. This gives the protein CASSEIGGYTDTQYF.

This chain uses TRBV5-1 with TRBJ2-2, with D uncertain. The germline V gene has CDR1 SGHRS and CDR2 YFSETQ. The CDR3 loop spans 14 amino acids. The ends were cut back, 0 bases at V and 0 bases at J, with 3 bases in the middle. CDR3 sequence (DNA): TGCGCCAGCAGCTTGGACTCGAACACCGGGGAGCTGTTTTTT. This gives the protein CASSLDSNTGELFF. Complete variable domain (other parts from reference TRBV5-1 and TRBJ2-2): KAGVTQTPRYLIKTRGQQVTLSCSPISGHRSVSWYQQTPGQGLQFLFEYFSETQRNKGNFPGRFSGRQFSNSRSEMNVSTLELGDSALYLCASSLDSNTGELFFGEGSRLTVL.

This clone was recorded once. The CDR3 DNA is TGTGCCAGCAGAGCCAGGGGAAAGGAGGAAAAACTGTTTTTT. As protein: CASRARGKEEKLFF. V usage is TRBV6-5 and J usage is TRBJ1-4, with D perhaps TRBD1 (6 bases). V was cut by 6 bases and J by 8 bases, with 16 bases left in between. CDR1 MNHEY and CDR2 SVGAGI come from the germline V gene. CDR3 length: 14 residues.

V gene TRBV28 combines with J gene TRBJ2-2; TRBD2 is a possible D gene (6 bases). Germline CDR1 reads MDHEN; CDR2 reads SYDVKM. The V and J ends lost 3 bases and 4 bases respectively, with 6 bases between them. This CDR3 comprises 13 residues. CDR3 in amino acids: CASSLGGTGELFF. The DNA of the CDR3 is TGTGCCAGCAGTTTGGGGGGCACCGGGGAGCTGTTTTTT.